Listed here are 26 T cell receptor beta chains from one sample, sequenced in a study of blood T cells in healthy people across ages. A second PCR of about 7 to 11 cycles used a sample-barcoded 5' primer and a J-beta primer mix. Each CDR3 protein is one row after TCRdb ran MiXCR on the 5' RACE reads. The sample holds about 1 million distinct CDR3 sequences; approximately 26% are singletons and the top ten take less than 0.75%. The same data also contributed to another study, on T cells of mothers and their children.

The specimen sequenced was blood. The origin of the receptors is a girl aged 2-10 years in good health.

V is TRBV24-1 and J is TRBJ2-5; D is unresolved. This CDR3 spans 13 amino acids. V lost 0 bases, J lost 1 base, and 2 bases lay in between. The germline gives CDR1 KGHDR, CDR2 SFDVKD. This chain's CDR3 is CATSDLGQETQYF. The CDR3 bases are TGTGCCACCAGTGATTTGGGCCAAGAGACCCAGTACTTC.

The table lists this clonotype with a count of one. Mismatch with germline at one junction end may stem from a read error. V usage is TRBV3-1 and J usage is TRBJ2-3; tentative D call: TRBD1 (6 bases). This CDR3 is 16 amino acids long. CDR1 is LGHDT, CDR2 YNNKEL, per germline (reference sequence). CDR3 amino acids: CASSQYRVYRTDTQYF. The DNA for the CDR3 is TGCGCCAGCAGCCAATACAGGGTATATAGGACAGATACGCAGTATTTT.

CDR3 nucleotides: TGCAGCGTTTTGGGTGGACCCGGGACTAGTTCCCTACCAGAGACCCAGTACTTC. It is translated as CSVLGGPGTSSLPETQYF. The chain combines TRBV29-1 with TRBJ2-5; 8 bases line up with TRBD2. Germline V CDR1 and CDR2: SQVTM, ANQGSEA. The length of the CDR3 is 18 residues. Losses at the gene ends were 5 bases for V and 4 bases for J; bases not matched to a gene: 21.

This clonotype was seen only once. As DNA, the CDR3 is TGCGCCAGCAGCCAGGTGGATCGGGGTACTGAAAAACTGTTTTTT. Residues: CASSQVDRGTEKLFF. This chain joins TRBV4-1 and TRBJ1-4; D unclear. There are 15 residues in the CDR3. The germline gives CDR1 MGHRA, CDR2 YSYEKL. V lost 3 bases and J 7 bases, leaving 15 bases between the germline ends.

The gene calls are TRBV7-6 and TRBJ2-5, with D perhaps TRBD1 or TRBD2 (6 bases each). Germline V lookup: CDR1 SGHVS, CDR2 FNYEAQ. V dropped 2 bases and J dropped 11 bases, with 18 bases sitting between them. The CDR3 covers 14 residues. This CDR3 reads CASSLPQQGLQQYF. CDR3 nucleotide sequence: TGTGCCAGCAGCTTACCGCAACAGGGACTCCAGCAGTACTTC.

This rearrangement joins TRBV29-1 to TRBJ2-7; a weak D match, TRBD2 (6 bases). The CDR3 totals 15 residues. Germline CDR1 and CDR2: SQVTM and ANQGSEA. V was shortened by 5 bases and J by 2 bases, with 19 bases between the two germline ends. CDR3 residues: CSVQLPGDEAYEQYF. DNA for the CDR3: TGCAGCGTTCAACTGCCGGGGGACGAAGCCTACGAGCAGTACTTC.

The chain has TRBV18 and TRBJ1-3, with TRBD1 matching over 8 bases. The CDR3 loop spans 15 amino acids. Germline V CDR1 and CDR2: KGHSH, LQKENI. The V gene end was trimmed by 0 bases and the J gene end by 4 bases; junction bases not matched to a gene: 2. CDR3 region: CASSPPGQAGNTIYF. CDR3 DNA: TGTGCCAGCTCACCACCGGGACAGGCCGGAAACACCATATATTTT.

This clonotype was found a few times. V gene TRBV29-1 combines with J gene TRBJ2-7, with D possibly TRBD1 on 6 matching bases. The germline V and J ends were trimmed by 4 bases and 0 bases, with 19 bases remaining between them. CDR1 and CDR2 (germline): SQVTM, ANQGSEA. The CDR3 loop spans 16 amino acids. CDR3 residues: CSVVSIGQGFSYEQYF. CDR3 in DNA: TGCAGCGTTGTCTCGATTGGGCAGGGGTTCTCCTACGAGCAGTACTTC.

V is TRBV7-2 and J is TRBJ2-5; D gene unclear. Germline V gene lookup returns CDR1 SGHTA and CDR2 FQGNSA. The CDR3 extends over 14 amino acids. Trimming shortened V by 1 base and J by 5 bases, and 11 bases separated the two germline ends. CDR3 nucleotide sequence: TGTGCCAGCAGCTTAGGAGTCGGATGGGAGACCCAGTACTTC. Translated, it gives CASSLGVGWETQYF.

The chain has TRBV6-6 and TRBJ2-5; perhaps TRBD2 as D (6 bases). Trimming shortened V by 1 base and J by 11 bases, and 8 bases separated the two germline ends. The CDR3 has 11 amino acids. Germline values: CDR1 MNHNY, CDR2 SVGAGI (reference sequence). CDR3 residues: CASSYWGEQYF. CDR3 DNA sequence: TGTGCCAGCAGTTACTGGGGGGAGCAGTACTTC.

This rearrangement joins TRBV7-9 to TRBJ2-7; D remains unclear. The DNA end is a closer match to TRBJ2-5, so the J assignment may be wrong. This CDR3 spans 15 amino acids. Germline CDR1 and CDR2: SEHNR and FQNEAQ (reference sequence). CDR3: CASNRAPLDAETQYF. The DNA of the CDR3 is TGTGCCAGTAACCGGGCCCCACTGGACGCGGAGACCCAGTACTTC.

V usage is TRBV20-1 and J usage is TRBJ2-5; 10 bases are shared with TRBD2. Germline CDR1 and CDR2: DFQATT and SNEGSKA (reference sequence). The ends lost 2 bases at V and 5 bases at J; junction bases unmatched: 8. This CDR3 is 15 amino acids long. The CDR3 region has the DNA TGCAGTGCTAGAATTCTAGCGGGGGCCTGGGAGACCCAGTACTTC. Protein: CSARILAGAWETQYF.

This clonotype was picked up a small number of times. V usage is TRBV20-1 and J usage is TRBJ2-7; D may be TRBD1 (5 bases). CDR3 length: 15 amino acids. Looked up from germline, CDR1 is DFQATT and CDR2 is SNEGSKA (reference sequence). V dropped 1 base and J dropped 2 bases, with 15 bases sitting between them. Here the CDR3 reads CSARGVRQGAYEQYF. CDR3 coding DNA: TGCAGTGCTAGAGGGGTTCGGCAGGGTGCCTACGAGCAGTACTTC.

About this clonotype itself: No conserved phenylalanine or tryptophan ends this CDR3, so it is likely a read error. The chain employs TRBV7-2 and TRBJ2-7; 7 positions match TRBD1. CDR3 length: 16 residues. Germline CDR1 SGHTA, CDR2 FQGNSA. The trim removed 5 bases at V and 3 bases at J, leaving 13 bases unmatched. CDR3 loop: CASSEIGGLVGYEQYL. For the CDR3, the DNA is TGTGCCAGCAGCGAAATAGGGGGCCTAGTAGGCTACGAGCAGTACCTC.

The CDR3 is CSARDLTPADTQYF. The CDR3 region has the DNA TGCAGTGCTAGAGATCTTACCCCGGCAGATACGCAGTATTTT. V gene TRBV20-1 combines with J gene TRBJ2-3; D gene uncertain. The V end lost 0 bases, the J end lost 4 bases, and 11 bases lay between the germline ends. Germline V gives CDR1 DFQATT, CDR2 SNEGSKA (reference sequence). The CDR3 runs 14 residues.

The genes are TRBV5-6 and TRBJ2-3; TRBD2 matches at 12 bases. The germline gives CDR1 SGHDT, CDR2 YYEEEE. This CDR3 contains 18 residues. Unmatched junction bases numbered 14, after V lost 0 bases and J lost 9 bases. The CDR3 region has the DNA TGTGCCAGCAGCTTGGGGACTAGCGGGACCTATACATATTCAACGCAGTATTTT. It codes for CASSLGTSGTYTYSTQYF.

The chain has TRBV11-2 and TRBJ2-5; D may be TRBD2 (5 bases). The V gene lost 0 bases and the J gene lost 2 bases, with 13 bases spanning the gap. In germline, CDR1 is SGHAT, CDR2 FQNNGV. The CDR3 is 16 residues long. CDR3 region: CASSLDLARVQETQYF. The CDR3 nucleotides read TGTGCCAGCAGCTTAGATCTCGCGCGGGTGCAAGAGACCCAGTACTTC. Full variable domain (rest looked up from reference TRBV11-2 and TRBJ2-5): EAGVAQSPRYKIIEKRQSVAFWCNPISGHATLYWYQQILGQGPKLLIQFQNNGVVDDSQLPKDRFSAERLKGVDSTLKIQPAKLEDSAVYLCASSLDLARVQETQYFGPGTRLLVL.

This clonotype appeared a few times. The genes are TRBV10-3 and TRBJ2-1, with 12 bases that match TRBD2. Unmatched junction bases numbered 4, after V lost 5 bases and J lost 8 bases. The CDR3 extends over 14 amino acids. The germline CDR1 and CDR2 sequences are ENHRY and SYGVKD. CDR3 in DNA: TGTGCCATCAGTTGGACTAGCGGGAAGGATGAGCAGTTCTTC. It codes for CAISWTSGKDEQFF.

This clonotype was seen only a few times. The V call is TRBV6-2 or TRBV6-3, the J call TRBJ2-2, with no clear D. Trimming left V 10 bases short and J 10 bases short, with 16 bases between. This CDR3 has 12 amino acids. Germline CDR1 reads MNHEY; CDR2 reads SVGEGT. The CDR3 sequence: CATLSRVAELFF. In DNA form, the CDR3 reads TGTGCCACCTTAAGTCGGGTAGCGGAGCTGTTTTTT.

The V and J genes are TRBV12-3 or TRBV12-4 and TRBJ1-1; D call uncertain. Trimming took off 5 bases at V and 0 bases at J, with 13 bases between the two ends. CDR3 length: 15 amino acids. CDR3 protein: CASSPFGRLNTEAFF. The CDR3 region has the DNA TGTGCCAGCAGTCCCTTCGGACGGCTGAACACTGAAGCTTTCTTT.

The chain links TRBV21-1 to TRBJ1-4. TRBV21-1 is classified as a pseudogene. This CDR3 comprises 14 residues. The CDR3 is CASSKSDKPEKLFF. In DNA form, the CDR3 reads TGTGCCAGCAGCAAATCCGACAAACCGGAAAAACTGTTTTTT.

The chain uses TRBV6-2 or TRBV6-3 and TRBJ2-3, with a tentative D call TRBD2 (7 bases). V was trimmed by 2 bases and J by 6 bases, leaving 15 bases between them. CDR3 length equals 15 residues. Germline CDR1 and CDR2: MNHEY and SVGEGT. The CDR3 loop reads CASSYAGARADTQYF. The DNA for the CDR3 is TGTGCCAGCAGTTACGCGGGGGCGCGCGCGGATACGCAGTATTTT.

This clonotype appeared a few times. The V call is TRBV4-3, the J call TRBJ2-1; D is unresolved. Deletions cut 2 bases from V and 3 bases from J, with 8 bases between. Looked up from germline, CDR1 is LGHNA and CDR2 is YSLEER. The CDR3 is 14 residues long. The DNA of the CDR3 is TGCGCCAGCAGCCAAAATATTTTCTACAATGAGCAGTTCTTC. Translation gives CASSQNIFYNEQFF.

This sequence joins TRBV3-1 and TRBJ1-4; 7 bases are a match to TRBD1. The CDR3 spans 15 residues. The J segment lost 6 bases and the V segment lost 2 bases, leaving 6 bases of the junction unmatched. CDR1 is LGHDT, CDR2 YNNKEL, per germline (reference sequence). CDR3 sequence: CASSQIGTADEKLFF. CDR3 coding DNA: TGTGCCAGCAGCCAAATAGGGACAGCCGATGAAAAACTGTTTTTT.

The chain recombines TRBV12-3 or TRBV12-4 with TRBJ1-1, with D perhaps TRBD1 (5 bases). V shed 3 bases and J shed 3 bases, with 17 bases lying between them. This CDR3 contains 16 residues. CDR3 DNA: TGTGCCAGCAGTTTGGCCCCGGGGGACGGGGACACTGAAGCTTTCTTT. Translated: CASSLAPGDGDTEAFF.

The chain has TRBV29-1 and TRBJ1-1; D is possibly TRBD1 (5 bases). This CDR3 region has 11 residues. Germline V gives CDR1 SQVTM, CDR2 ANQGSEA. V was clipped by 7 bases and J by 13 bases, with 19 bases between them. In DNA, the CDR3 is TGCAGCGCCGGGTCGGACAAGGAGGATTTCTTT. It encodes CSAGSDKEDFF.